The source of this T cell receptor (beta chain) is a study of cytomegalovirus exposure and HLA in healthy donors. This clone came up once. The PCR ran on 60 Vbeta and 13 Jbeta primers. Profiling relied on immunoSEQ multiplex PCR, and the TCRdb table lists in-frame clones only, not all of them. The sample has more than 200,000 clones, 75% to 80% seen once; the top ten hold around 1.8%. This CDR3 spans 11 amino acids. V was trimmed by 5 bases and J by 2 bases, leaving 3 bases between them. The germline V gene has CDR1 SGHVS and CDR2 FQNEAQ. This sequence joins TRBV7-8 and TRBJ2-5; D is ambiguous. This TCR derives from a man between 18 and 35 years old in good health and CMV-seronegative. Sequenced: PBMCs. The CDR3 DNA is TGTGCCAGCAGCCCACAAGAGACCCAGTACTTC. Residues: CASSPQETQYF.